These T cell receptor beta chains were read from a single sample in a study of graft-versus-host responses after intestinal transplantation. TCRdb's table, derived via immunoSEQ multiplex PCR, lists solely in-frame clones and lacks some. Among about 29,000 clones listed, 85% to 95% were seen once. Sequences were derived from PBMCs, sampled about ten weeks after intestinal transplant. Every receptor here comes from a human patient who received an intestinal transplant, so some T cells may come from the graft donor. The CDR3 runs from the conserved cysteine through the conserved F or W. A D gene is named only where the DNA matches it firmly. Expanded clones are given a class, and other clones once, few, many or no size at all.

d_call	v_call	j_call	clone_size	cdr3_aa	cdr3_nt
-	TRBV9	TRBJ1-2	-	CASSVEAAYGYTF	TGTGCCAGCAGCGTAGAGGCGGCCTATGGCTACACCTTC
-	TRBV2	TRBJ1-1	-	CASHWVEAFF	TGTGCCAGCCACTGGGTTGAAGCTTTCTTT
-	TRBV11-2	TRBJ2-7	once	CASSFGPVGLYEQYF	TGTGCCAGCAGCTTCGGACCAGTAGGACTCTACGAGCAGTACTTC
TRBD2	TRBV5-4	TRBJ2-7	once	CASSLGSGAGYEQYF	TGTGCCAGCAGCTTGGGTAGCGGGGCTGGTTACGAGCAGTACTTC
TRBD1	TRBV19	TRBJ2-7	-	CASSAGTGASYEQYF	TGTGCCAGTAGTGCAGGGACAGGAGCCTCCTACGAGCAGTACTTC
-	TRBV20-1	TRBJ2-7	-	CSARDSDEQYF	TGCAGTGCTAGAGATAGCGACGAGCAGTACTTC
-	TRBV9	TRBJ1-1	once	CASSVTPGLGNTEAFF	TGTGCCAGCAGCGTAACCCCGGGACTAGGGAACACTGAAGCTTTCTTT
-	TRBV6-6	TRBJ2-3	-	CASIRGRTSTDTQYF	TGTGCCAGCATAAGAGGGAGGACTAGCACAGATACGCAGTATTTT
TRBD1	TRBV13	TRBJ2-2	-	CASSPRDRGDTGELFF	TGTGCCAGCAGCCCGCGGGACAGGGGTGACACCGGGGAGCTGTTTTTT
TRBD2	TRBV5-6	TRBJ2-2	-	CASSFTSEGTGELFF	TGTGCCAGCAGCTTTACTAGCGAGGGCACCGGGGAGCTGTTTTTT
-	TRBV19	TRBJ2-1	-	CASIQGNEQFF	TGTGCCAGCATACAGGGAAATGAGCAGTTCTTC
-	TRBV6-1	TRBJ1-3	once	CASSEGDSGNTIYF	TGTGCCAGCAGTGAGGGGGACTCTGGAAACACCATATATTTT
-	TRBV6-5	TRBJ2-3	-	CASSNSDTPSDTQYF	TGTGCCAGCAGTAACTCGGACACCCCCTCAGATACGCAGTATTTT
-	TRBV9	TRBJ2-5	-	CASSVRGGQETQYF	TGTGCCAGCAGCGTAAGGGGGGGGCAAGAGACCCAGTACTTC